The 11 T cell receptor beta chains presented below share a single source sample, sequenced in a study of blood T cell repertoires in COVID-19. Libraries were prepared by immunoSEQ multiplex PCR; TCRdb keeps only in-frame clonotypes and omits some of them. The sample lists 150,000 or so clones, roughly four fifths occurring once. The sample comprised peripheral blood. These receptors were taken from an elderly man with acute or convalescent COVID-19.

The chain recombines TRBV6-6 with TRBJ1-1; 10 bases match TRBD1. This CDR3 contains 16 residues. V shed 7 bases and J 1 base; nucleotides not matched to a gene: 9. Germline CDR1 reads MNHNY; CDR2 reads SVGAGI (reference sequence). The CDR3 DNA follows: TGTGCCAGCAACTACAGGGGGACAGGGGAGAACACTGAAGCTTTCTTT. This translates into CASNYRGTGENTEAFF.

V is TRBV2 and J is TRBJ2-7; 9 bases match TRBD1. The germline V gene encodes CDR1 SNHLY and CDR2 FYNNEI. This CDR3 comprises 14 residues. The junction had 6 bases not matched to a gene; V was cut back by 6 bases and J by 3 bases. The CDR3 sequence is CASRETGGLYEQYV. In DNA, the CDR3 is TGTGCCAGCAGGGAAACAGGGGGCCTCTACGAGCAGTACGTC.

The chain joins TRBV6-2 or TRBV6-3 to TRBJ2-5; 7 bases align to TRBD2. V dropped 7 bases and J dropped 5; count of bases not matched to a gene: 7. Germline V gene data show CDR1 as MNHEY and CDR2 as SVGEGT. The CDR3 sequence is 13 residues long. CDR3 protein: CASTPGGGETQYF. In DNA form, the CDR3 reads TGTGCCAGCACCCCGGGAGGAGGGGAGACCCAGTACTTC.

This chain links TRBV29-1 with TRBJ1-1; D is unresolved. Germline V gene sequence: CDR1 SQVTM, CDR2 ANQGSEA. This CDR3 spans 11 amino acids. V shed 5 bases and J shed 0 bases, with 4 bases lying between them. The CDR3 here is CSVQMNTEAFF. DNA for the CDR3: TGCAGCGTTCAGATGAACACTGAAGCTTTCTTT.

A remark on this clone: Different DNA sequences within this sample yield the same CDR3. This chain joins TRBV12-3 or TRBV12-4 and TRBJ1-5, with D uncertain. The length of the CDR3 is 11 residues. V was trimmed by 5 bases and J by 4 bases, leaving 3 bases between them. CDR3 residues: CASSLNQPQHF. The CDR3, as DNA: TGTGCCAGCAGTCTAAATCAGCCCCAGCATTTT.

This clone was recorded once. The chain recombines TRBV11-2 with TRBJ2-7; D might be TRBD1 (6 bases). The CDR3 extends over 14 amino acids. V lost 2 bases and J 6 bases, leaving 14 bases between the germline ends. Germline assignment: CDR1 SGHAT and CDR2 FQNNGV. CDR3 nucleotide sequence: TGTGCCAGCAGCTTAAATAACAGGGCGGGCGAGCAGTACGTC. This encodes CASSLNNRAGEQYV.

The chain uses TRBV29-1 and TRBJ1-2; no definite D call. Trimming took off 7 bases at V and 3 bases at J, with 12 bases between the two ends. This CDR3 is built from 12 residues. Germline lookup yields CDR1 SQVTM and CDR2 ANQGSEA. The CDR3 loop reads CSAGSIDYGYTF. In DNA, the CDR3 is TGCAGCGCGGGGAGCATAGACTATGGCTACACCTTC.

V gene TRBV9 combines with J gene TRBJ2-5; the D gene is possibly TRBD1 (6 bases). This CDR3 is built from 16 residues. Germline lookup yields CDR1 SGDLS and CDR2 YYNGEE. V gave up 0 bases and J gave up 1 base, with 13 bases separating them. CDR3 in amino acids: CASSVGWTVLQETQYF. CDR3 coding DNA: TGTGCCAGCAGCGTAGGGTGGACAGTACTCCAAGAGACCCAGTACTTC.

This rearrangement joins TRBV4-3 to TRBJ2-6; TRBD2 agrees at 12 bases. The CDR3 runs to 19 residues. Germline CDR1 reads LGHNA; CDR2 reads YSLEER. Trimming at V came to 1 base and at J to 3 bases, leaving 7 bases not matched to a gene. The CDR3 sequence: CASSQASGGAKGGANVLTF. The CDR3 DNA reads as TGCGCCAGCAGCCAAGCTAGCGGGGGGGCGAAAGGTGGGGCCAACGTCCTGACTTTC.

This clone was recorded once. As DNA, the CDR3 is TGTGCCAGCAGCCTAGGACGGTCCAGGGGAAACACCATATATTTT. Residues: CASSLGRSRGNTIYF. The chain carries TRBV7-8 and TRBJ1-3, with no clear D. The V and J ends lost 5 bases and 4 bases respectively, with 15 bases between them. From germline, CDR1 is SGHVS and CDR2 FQNEAQ. The CDR3 sequence is 15 residues long.

V gene TRBV7-9 combines with J gene TRBJ1-2; possible D gene TRBD1, 6 bases. V was clipped by 5 bases and J by 4 bases, with 11 bases between them. This CDR3 contains 13 residues. CDR1 and CDR2 from the germline V gene are SEHNR and FQNEAQ (reference sequence). The CDR3 bases are TGTGCCAGCAGCCAGGACAGTTTCTATGGCTACACCTTC. It yields the protein CASSQDSFYGYTF.